The 15 T cell receptor beta chains below all came from one sample that was sequenced in a study of shared clonotypes between healthy human individuals. Profiling relied on immunoSEQ multiplex PCR, and the TCRdb table lists in-frame clones only, not all of them. The sample has hundreds of thousands of clones, approximately 96% seen once. CD8 cells classed as naive were CD45RO-negative and positively selected for CCR7, excluding terminally differentiated effector memory CD45RA+ cells. The sequencing input was naive CD8+ T cells sorted from blood. The receptors shown here come from a woman in her 30s in good health.

This chain connects TRBV5-4 to TRBJ2-7; D assignment may be TRBD1 or TRBD2 (6 bases each). V was trimmed by 5 bases and J by 5 bases, leaving 14 bases between them. The CDR3 loop spans 13 amino acids. In germline, CDR1 is SGHNT, CDR2 YYREEE (reference sequence). The CDR3 here is CASSVGGRDEQYF. The CDR3 nucleotides read TGTGCCAGCAGTGTAGGGGGGCGTGACGAGCAGTACTTC. Using reference TRBV5-4 and TRBJ2-7 for the parts outside the CDR3, the full variable domain is ETGVTQSPTHLIKTRGQQVTLRCSSQSGHNTVSWYQQALGQGPQFIFQYYREEENGRGNFPPRFSGLQFPNYSSELNVNALELDDSALYLCASSVGGRDEQYFGPGTRLTVT.

The V call is TRBV28, the J call TRBJ1-1; D call uncertain. Germline loops: CDR1 MDHEN, CDR2 SYDVKM. The V end lost 2 bases, the J end lost 2 bases, and 6 bases lay between the germline ends. The CDR3 contains 13 residues. The CDR3 sequence is CASSLTPNTEAFF. CDR3 nucleotides: TGTGCCAGCAGTTTAACCCCCAACACTGAAGCTTTCTTT.

The chain couples TRBV28 to TRBJ2-3; TRBD2 aligns across 8 bases. This CDR3 has 14 residues. The trim removed 4 bases at V and 8 bases at J, leaving 8 bases unmatched. CDR1 and CDR2 (germline): MDHEN, SYDVKM. The CDR3 DNA follows: TGTGCCAGCAGTTCGTCGGGAGGGTGGGGTACGCAGTATTTT. Translating gives CASSSSGGWGTQYF.

J is TRBJ2-3 and V is TRBV29-1; TRBD1 matches at 8 bases. V lost 6 bases and J lost 2; bases outside the gene matches: 7. CDR3 length: 14 residues. In germline, CDR1 is SQVTM, CDR2 ANQGSEA. The CDR3 here is CSVPDRVFTDTQYF. In DNA, the CDR3 is TGCAGCGTCCCGGACAGGGTATTCACAGATACGCAGTATTTT.

V usage is TRBV29-1 and J usage is TRBJ1-2, with a tentative D call TRBD1 (5 bases). V lost 8 bases to trimming and J lost 7 bases, with 14 bases between them. The germline CDR1 and CDR2 sequences are SQVTM and ANQGSEA. This CDR3 is built from 11 residues. The DNA of the CDR3 is TGCAGCTGTGACAGTGGAGGTGGCTACACCTTC. Encoded protein: CSCDSGGGYTF.

The chain links TRBV7-2 to TRBJ2-1; 11 bases line up with TRBD2. The CDR3 is 15 amino acids. With 4 bases clipped from V and 9 bases from J, the junction kept 8 bases outside the gene matches. Germline CDR1 SGHTA, CDR2 FQGNSA. The CDR3 sequence is CASSSLRTSGGEQFF. The CDR3 nucleotides are TGTGCCAGCAGCTCACTTAGAACTAGCGGGGGTGAGCAGTTCTTC.

The chain is built from TRBV19 and TRBJ1-3; 8 bases are a match to TRBD1. Trimming removed 5 bases from V and 0 bases from J; junction bases left unmatched: 9. CDR3 length: 17 residues. Germline CDR1 is LNHDA and CDR2 is SQIVND (reference sequence). CDR3 sequence (DNA): TGTGCCAGTAGTCCGGACAGGGAGGGGCTCTCTGGAAACACCATATATTTT. Protein product: CASSPDREGLSGNTIYF.

The chain employs TRBV19 and TRBJ1-4; TRBD1 might be the D (5 bases). Trimming removed 5 bases at V and 4 bases at J, with 20 bases between. The CDR3 is 17 residues long. Germline CDR1 reads LNHDA; CDR2 reads SQIVND (reference sequence). The CDR3 spells CASSLPLGLNLNEKLFF. For the CDR3, the DNA is TGTGCCAGTAGTCTTCCTTTGGGACTCAACCTTAATGAAAAACTGTTTTTT. Based on the CDR3 plus reference TRBV19 and TRBJ1-4, the full variable domain is DGGITQSPKYLFRKEGQNVTLSCEQNLNHDAMYWYRQDPGQGLRLIYYSQIVNDFQKGDIAEGYSVSREKKESFPLTVTSAQKNPTAFYLCASSLPLGLNLNEKLFFGSGTQLSVL.

The chain employs TRBV19 and TRBJ2-1, with no clear D. The CDR3 consists of 16 residues. V gave up 5 bases and J gave up 5 bases, with 19 bases separating them. The V gene's germline CDR1 is LNHDA and CDR2 SQIVND (reference sequence). The CDR3 reads CASSPSSLSIDNEQFF. In DNA, the CDR3 is TGTGCCAGTAGTCCGTCGTCCCTTTCAATAGACAATGAGCAGTTCTTC. The entire variable domain, with the rest obtained from reference TRBV19 and TRBJ2-1, is as follows: DGGITQSPKYLFRKEGQNVTLSCEQNLNHDAMYWYRQDPGQGLRLIYYSQIVNDFQKGDIAEGYSVSREKKESFPLTVTSAQKNPTAFYLCASSPSSLSIDNEQFFGPGTRLTVL.

V usage is TRBV5-1 and J usage is TRBJ1-2, with a tentative D call TRBD1 (5 bases). CDR1 is SGHRS, CDR2 YFSETQ, per germline. The CDR3 loop spans 12 amino acids. V was shortened by 4 bases and J by 4 bases, with 8 bases between the two germline ends. The CDR3 bases are TGCGCCAGCAGCCTAGACAGCTATGGCTACACCTTC. Protein sequence: CASSLDSYGYTF.

The chain recombines TRBV10-1 with TRBJ2-1; maybe TRBD1 (5 bases). V lost 0 bases, J lost 3 bases, and 12 bases lay in between. Per the germline V gene, CDR1 is WNHNN and CDR2 is SYGVQD (reference sequence). The CDR3 is 16 amino acids. The CDR3 bases are TGCGCCAGCAGTGAGTCGCTCGGGCAGGGCTACAATGAGCAGTTCTTC. Translation gives CASSESLGQGYNEQFF.

V and J are TRBV6-5 and TRBJ1-1; no clear D gene. The CDR3 is 13 residues long. V lost 0 bases, J lost 5 bases, and 7 bases lay in between. The V gene's germline CDR1 is MNHEY and CDR2 SVGAGI. CDR3 in amino acids: CASSYSKVTEAFF. The CDR3 nucleotides are TGTGCCAGCAGTTACTCTAAGGTTACTGAAGCTTTCTTT.

This clone was found once. V gene TRBV19 combines with J gene TRBJ2-2, with D perhaps assigned TRBD1 or TRBD2 (6 bases each). Trimming shortened V by 8 bases and J by 8 bases, and 18 bases separated the two germline ends. The CDR3 runs to 14 residues. In germline, CDR1 is LNHDA, CDR2 SQIVND (reference sequence). CDR3 loop: CASGPRRGKGELFF. CDR3 nucleotides: TGTGCCAGTGGTCCTAGGAGGGGGAAAGGGGAGCTGTTTTTT.

This clone appeared a single time. This CDR3 reads CASSGLIVWWDNEQFF. The DNA of the CDR3 is TGTGCCAGCAGTGGGTTGATAGTGTGGTGGGACAATGAGCAGTTCTTC. V gene TRBV28 combines with J gene TRBJ2-1, with D uncertain. The germline V gene has CDR1 MDHEN and CDR2 SYDVKM. Trimming shortened V by 5 bases and J by 5 bases, and 19 bases separated the two germline ends. This CDR3 comprises 16 residues.

The chain carries TRBV28 and TRBJ1-5; D not resolved. The germline CDR1 and CDR2 sequences are MDHEN and SYDVKM. The CDR3 loop spans 13 amino acids. V was cut by 4 bases and J by 4 bases, with 8 bases left in between. The DNA for the CDR3 is TGTGCCAGCAGTTCGTCAGGAAATCAGCCCCAGCATTTT. Its translation is CASSSSGNQPQHF.